The T cell receptor (beta chain) under discussion was sequenced for a study of blood T cell repertoires in COVID-19. Study-level background: The United States, Italy and Spain provided the acute and convalescent COVID-19 samples. T cells, B-cell-depleted T cells, or PBMCs supplied cDNA or gDNA.

The CDR3 loop spans 18 amino acids. Trimming left V 4 bases short and J 0 bases short, with 18 bases between. Per germline, CDR1 LNHDA and CDR2 SQIVND (reference sequence). Sequencing used immunoSEQ multiplex PCR; TCRdb keeps in-frame clones, though not all of them. The table shows some 70,000 clones, with more than 65% occurring only once. J is TRBJ1-4 and V is TRBV19; D possibly corresponds to TRBD1 (5 bases). The sequenced sample consisted of peripheral blood. This receptor was taken from a woman in her fifties or sixties with acute or convalescent COVID-19. CDR3 in amino acids: CASSSRGGRASTNEKLFF. As DNA, the CDR3 is TGTGCCAGTAGTAGTCGTGGCGGCAGGGCTTCAACTAATGAAAAACTGTTTTTT.